Listed below are T cell receptor beta chains from one sample, sequenced in a study of response to subunit inactivated influenza vaccine. Each CDR3 protein is one row after TCRdb ran MiXCR on the RT-PCR reads. The sample shows 300,000 to 350,000 distinct CDR3 sequences, approximately 20% of them seen only once. The material was PBMCs from blood, obtained about 20 months after vaccination. The receptors stem from a man between 45 and 75 years old who received an inactivated influenza vaccine. CDR3s include the opening cysteine and the closing phenylalanine or tryptophan. The D gene is left open where the match is weak. Size values are once, few and many counts, or a class for expanded clones, and some rows have none.

J gene	clone size	D gene	V gene	CDR3 DNA	CDR3 protein
TRBJ2-1	few	-	TRBV12-3/TRBV12-4	TGTGCCAGCAGTTTACAGGAGGACAATGAGCAGTTCTTC	CASSLQEDNEQFF
TRBJ1-3	many	-	TRBV25-1	TGTGCCAGCAGTGAATGGAGGGGGAGAGAAAGCTCTGGAAACACCATATATTTT	CASSEWRGRESSGNTIYF
TRBJ2-4	-	-	TRBV10-3	TGTGCCATCAGTGATAGTATAGCCAAAAACATTCAGTACTTC	CAISDSIAKNIQYF
TRBJ1-5	few	TRBD1	TRBV28	TGTGCCAGCAGTTTTAGCGGACAGGGGGCGCGGAGTCAGCCCCAGCATTTT	CASSFSGQGARSQPQHF
TRBJ1-4	-	-	TRBV28	TGTGCCAGCAGTTTTTCCAGCGCTGATGAAAAACTGTTTTTT	CASSFSSADEKLFF
TRBJ2-1	-	TRBD1	TRBV11-2	TGTGCCAGCAGCGTACTATCAGGGGGCATATACAATGAGCAGTTCTTC	CASSVLSGGIYNEQFF
TRBJ2-5	few	TRBD2	TRBV28	TGTGCCAGCAGTCCCTTGGGACTAGAAGAGACCCAGTACTTC	CASSPLGLEETQYF
TRBJ1-4	-	TRBD1	TRBV4-1	TGCGCCAGCAGCCAAGGGACAGGAGCAACTAATGAAAAACTGTTTTTT	CASSQGTGATNEKLFF
TRBJ1-2	-	-	TRBV6-6	TGTGCCAGCAGTTATCGGGACCAACGGTTC	CASSYRDQRF
TRBJ2-7	-	-	TRBV12-3/TRBV12-4	TGTGCCAGCAGTTTAGCCTTAGGAGCTCCCTCCTACGAGCAGTACTTC	CASSLALGAPSYEQYF
TRBJ1-5	-	-	TRBV5-1	TGCGCCAGCAGCTGGGGCCCAGGGGCTCAGCCCCAGCATTTT	CASSWGPGAQPQHF
TRBJ1-5	-	-	TRBV4-2	TGTGCCAGCAGCCAAGATTGGGCGGAGAATCAGCCCCAGCATTTT	CASSQDWAENQPQHF
TRBJ2-7	many	TRBD2	TRBV20-1	TGCAGTGCTAGTCCGGGAGGGACGGGAAGCGAGCAGTACTTC	CSASPGGTGSEQYF
TRBJ2-2	many	-	TRBV6-1	TGTGCCAGCAGGGACCTAGCCACCGGGGAGCTGTTTTTT	CASRDLATGELFF
TRBJ2-1	-	TRBD1	TRBV2	TGTGCCAGCACCGAAGACAGGGGGTACAATGAGCAGTTCTTC	CASTEDRGYNEQFF
TRBJ2-1	-	-	TRBV6-2/TRBV6-3	TGTGCCAGCAGTTACGCCGGGACACGGTACTACAATGAGCAGTTCTTC	CASSYAGTRYYNEQFF
TRBJ1-6	-	-	TRBV5-5	TGTGCCAGCAGCGGGGATCTGGGTCCCTATAATTCACCCCTCCACTTT	CASSGDLGPYNSPLHF
TRBJ1-2	-	-	TRBV6-5	TGTGCCAGCAGTTACCTGGCAGGGGTCTATGGCTACACCTTC	CASSYLAGVYGYTF
TRBJ1-6	-	TRBD1	TRBV30	TGTGCCTGGAGCTACAGGGGAGTGTTCAAGAATTCACCCCTCCACTTT	CAWSYRGVFKNSPLHF
TRBJ1-2	few	-	TRBV6-1	TGTGCCAGCAGTGAACTTTCCGGGGCCTATGGCTACACCTTC	CASSELSGAYGYTF
TRBJ1-2	-	-	TRBV28	TGTGCCAGCAGTTTATTGAGTGAGGGGGGCGACTATGGCTACACCTTC	CASSLLSEGGDYGYTF
TRBJ2-7	few	TRBD1	TRBV12-3/TRBV12-4	TGTGCCAGCAGTCATAGCGGGACAGGGGTGGACTCCTACGAGCAGTACTTC	CASSHSGTGVDSYEQYF
TRBJ1-1	many	TRBD1	TRBV28	TGTGCCACTAAGAGTTGGGCAGGGGGGACTGAAGCTTTCTTT	CATKSWAGGTEAFF
TRBJ2-1	many	-	TRBV10-1	TGCGCCAGCAGCTTGACAAGCTCCTACAATGAGCAGTTCTTC	CASSLTSSYNEQFF
TRBJ2-1	few	-	TRBV10-2	TGCGCCAGCACGGAGGGCACCTCCTACAATGAGCAGTTCTTC	CASTEGTSYNEQFF
TRBJ1-5	few	TRBD1	TRBV28	TGTGCCAGCGGGTATGGGACAGGGAGTATACAGCCCCAGCATTTT	CASGYGTGSIQPQHF
TRBJ1-1	few	-	TRBV7-2	TGTGCCAGCAGCTTCCTCTTTAAGGGGCGGACGAACACTGAAGCTTTCTTT	CASSFLFKGRTNTEAFF
TRBJ2-7	few	-	TRBV10-3	TGTGCCATCAGTGTCGGGGACTGGGACGAGCAGTACTTC	CAISVGDWDEQYF
TRBJ2-1	once	-	TRBV10-3	TGTGCCATCAGTGGCCCGGAGAGCTCCTACAATGAGCAGTTCTTC	CAISGPESSYNEQFF
TRBJ1-5	many	TRBD1	TRBV11-2	TGTGCCAGCAGCCGGGCCGGGACAGGTATTGAACCCCAGCATTTT	CASSRAGTGIEPQHF
TRBJ2-2	-	-	TRBV4-3	TGCGCCAGCAGCCATTGGGACACTCAAGGTCCGTACGGGGAGCTGTTTTTT	CASSHWDTQGPYGELFF
TRBJ1-1	many	-	TRBV20-1	TGCAGTGCTGGAGACGGGGGACTGAACACTGAAGCTTTCTTT	CSAGDGGLNTEAFF
TRBJ2-1	-	TRBD2	TRBV20-1	TGCAGTGCTAGCCTATACGGGAGGCACTCCTACAATGAGCAGTTCTTC	CSASLYGRHSYNEQFF
TRBJ1-3	few	-	TRBV27	TGTGCCAGCAGTTTAGCGGGGCCTGGAAACACCATATATTTT	CASSLAGPGNTIYF
TRBJ2-5	-	-	TRBV7-2	TGTGCCAGCAGCCGGGGAAACCAAGAGACCCAGTACTTC	CASSRGNQETQYF
TRBJ1-5	-	TRBD1	TRBV20-1	TGCAGTGTCCCCTCTTGGGACAGGGGAGCCTATAGCAATCAGCCCCAGCATTTT	CSVPSWDRGAYSNQPQHF
TRBJ1-5	many	-	TRBV29-1	TGCAGCGTCACCCAGGGGTTCGATCAGCCCCAGCATTTT	CSVTQGFDQPQHF
TRBJ2-7	-	-	TRBV20-1	TGCAGTGCGGGGGATACCTACGAGCAGTACTTC	CSAGDTYEQYF
TRBJ1-1	-	-	TRBV29-1	TGCAGCGTTGGTGACGTTCCGTACCCAGCTTTCTTT	CSVGDVPYPAFF
TRBJ1-1	few	-	TRBV10-3	TGTGCCATCAGTGAGAGGTCGGTAGGGACGAACCCTAACACTGAAGCTTTCTTT	CAISERSVGTNPNTEAFF
TRBJ2-4	-	-	TRBV5-1	TGCGCCAGCAGCTTGGGTTCGAGTCTCGGGGCCAAAAACATTCAGTACTTC	CASSLGSSLGAKNIQYF
TRBJ2-2	-	-	TRBV20-1	TGCAGTGCTCTCGATCTGCCGGCCGGGGAGCTGTTTTTT	CSALDLPAGELFF
TRBJ1-1	-	-	TRBV15	TGTGCCACCAGCAGAGGAGGCAGGGCCATGAACACTGAAGCTTTCTTT	CATSRGGRAMNTEAFF
TRBJ1-1	-	-	TRBV6-2/TRBV6-3	TGTGCCAGCAGTTACTCCGGCAGGGGCGAGACTGAAGCTTTCTTT	CASSYSGRGETEAFF
TRBJ2-1	-	TRBD2	TRBV5-1	TGCGCCAGCAGCGGCGGACTAGCGGGAGGGAATGAGCAGTTCTTC	CASSGGLAGGNEQFF
TRBJ2-3	few	TRBD2	TRBV4-3	TGCGCCAGCAGCCAATCTTCCTGGACTAGCGGGGTCACAGATACGCAGTATTTT	CASSQSSWTSGVTDTQYF
TRBJ2-4	-	-	TRBV27	TGTGCCAGCAGTTTATTTGGTAATGGCATTCAGTACTTC	CASSLFGNGIQYF
TRBJ1-5	-	-	TRBV7-9	TGTGCCAGCAGCTTAGGGGGGGCGCTTGGTCAGCCCCAGCATTTT	CASSLGGALGQPQHF
TRBJ1-2	few	-	TRBV28	TGTGCCAGCAGTTTAAACAGATATGGCTACACCTTC	CASSLNRYGYTF
TRBJ1-6	-	-	TRBV6-2/TRBV6-3	TGTGCCAGCAGTTACGTGGGGGCAGATTCACCCCTCCACTTT	CASSYVGADSPLHF
TRBJ1-6	few	-	TRBV27	TGTGCCAGCAGTTTAGGGGCATCGCCCCTCCACTTT	CASSLGASPLHF
TRBJ1-4	many	-	TRBV4-1	TGCGCCAGCAGCCAAGCAGGGTTCAATGAAAAACTGTTTTTT	CASSQAGFNEKLFF
TRBJ1-1	-	TRBD1	TRBV20-1	TGCAGTGCTAGAGTTGGGGGACAGGGAGACACTGAAGCTTTCTTT	CSARVGGQGDTEAFF
TRBJ1-1	few	-	TRBV19	TGTGCCAGTAGTATCGGCGGGGCTGTTGAAGCTTTCTTT	CASSIGGAVEAFF
TRBJ2-2	-	TRBD2	TRBV15	TGTGCCACCAGCGGGACTAGCAGTAACGCCGGGGAGCTGTTTTTT	CATSGTSSNAGELFF
TRBJ1-1	few	-	TRBV5-4	TGTGCCAGCAGCTCCGGAGACAGTAACATGAACACTGAAGCTTTCTTT	CASSSGDSNMNTEAFF
TRBJ1-2	few	TRBD1	TRBV20-1	TGCAGTGCTTCTCGGACAGGGGGTGAATGGGGCGGCTACACCTTC	CSASRTGGEWGGYTF
TRBJ1-6	-	-	TRBV20-1	TGCAGTGCTAGAGACGACAGCCTGAGCTCCTATAATTCACCCCTCCACTTT	CSARDDSLSSYNSPLHF
TRBJ2-7	-	TRBD1	TRBV6-5	TGTGCCAGCAGTTACACTACAGGGGTGGCCTACGAGCAGTACTTC	CASSYTTGVAYEQYF